This TCR beta chain was observed in a study of T cell responses to AZD1222 COVID-19 vaccine. Points from the study as a whole: Spike as a whole was targeted by vaccine-associated CD4 TCRs, dominant at 160-218 and 743-854.

Trimming pared 5 bases from V and 7 bases from J, leaving 9 bases between. The germline CDR1 and CDR2 sequences are SGHAT and FQDESV (reference sequence). This CDR3 is 13 amino acids long. Regarding this clone: Its target is not known.

Repertoires were generated with immunoSEQ multiplex PCR, while TCRdb's copy carries only in-frame clones and drops some. The profile shows about 54,000 clones, around 80% of them singletons. This receptor was identified in an adult in good health. The chain uses TRBV11-1 and TRBJ1-6, with D uncertain. This specimen consisted of peripheral blood, obtained on day 0 of AZD1222 vaccination. The CDR3 DNA reads as TGTGCCAGCAGCCTAGAGAGGAATTCACCCCTCCACTTT. As protein: CASSLERNSPLHF.